What follows describes a single T cell receptor (beta chain). Its antigen is unidentified. From germline, CDR1 is SGHDT and CDR2 YYEEEE. There are 15 residues in the CDR3. V gave up 4 bases and J gave up 5 bases, with 16 bases separating them. This record comes from a study of T cell responses to AZD1222 COVID-19 vaccine. Assay used: immunoSEQ multiplex PCR; TCRdb lists only in-frame clones, some missing. The data show some 120,000 clones, about 93% seen once. Study-wide results and caveats: Spike-specific TCR repertoires showed rising breadth and depth after two AZD1222 doses. There were repertoire samples only from the period after the peak T cell response. Regions 160-218 and 743-854 dominated among vaccine-associated CD4 TCRs spanning spike.

The source was peripheral blood, collected on day 0 of AZD1222 vaccination. The chain carries TRBV5-6 and TRBJ1-5; tentative D call: TRBD1 (5 bases). The TCR sequence derives from an adult in good health. The CDR3 DNA sequence: TGTGCCAGCAGCGCGGCCCGAAGGGGATATCAGCCCCAGCATTTT. This sequence encodes CASSAARRGYQPQHF. Drawing the rest from reference TRBV5-6 and TRBJ1-5, the complete variable domain is DAGVTQSPTHLIKTRGQQVTLRCSPKSGHDTVSWYQQALGQGPQFIFQYYEEEERQRGNFPDRFSGHQFPNYSSELNVNALLLGDSALYLCASSAARRGYQPQHFGDGTRLSIL.